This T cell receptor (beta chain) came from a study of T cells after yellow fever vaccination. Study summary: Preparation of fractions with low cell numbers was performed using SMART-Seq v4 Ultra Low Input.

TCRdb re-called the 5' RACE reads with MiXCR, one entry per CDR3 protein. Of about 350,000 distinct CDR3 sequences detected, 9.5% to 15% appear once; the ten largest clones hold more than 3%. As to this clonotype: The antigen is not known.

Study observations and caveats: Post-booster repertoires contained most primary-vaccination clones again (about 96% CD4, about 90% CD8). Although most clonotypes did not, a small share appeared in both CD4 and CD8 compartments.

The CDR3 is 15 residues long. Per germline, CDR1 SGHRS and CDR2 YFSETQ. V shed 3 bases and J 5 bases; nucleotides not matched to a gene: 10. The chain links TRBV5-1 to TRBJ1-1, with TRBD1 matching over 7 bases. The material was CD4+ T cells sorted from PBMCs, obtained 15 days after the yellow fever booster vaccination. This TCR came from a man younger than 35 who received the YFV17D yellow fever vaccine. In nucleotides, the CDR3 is TGCGCCAGCAGCTCCGTGAACTCAGGGGGTACTGAAGCTTTCTTT. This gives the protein CASSSVNSGGTEAFF.